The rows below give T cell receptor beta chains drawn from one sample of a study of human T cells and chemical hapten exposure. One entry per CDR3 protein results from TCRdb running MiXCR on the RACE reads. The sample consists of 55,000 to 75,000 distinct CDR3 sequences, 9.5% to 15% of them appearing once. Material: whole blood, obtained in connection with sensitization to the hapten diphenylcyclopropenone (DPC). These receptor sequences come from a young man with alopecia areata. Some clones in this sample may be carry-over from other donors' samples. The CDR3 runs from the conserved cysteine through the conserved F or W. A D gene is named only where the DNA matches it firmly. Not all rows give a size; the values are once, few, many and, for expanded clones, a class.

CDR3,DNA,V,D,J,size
CSVVWTGRPYTEAFF,TGCAGCGTTGTGTGGACAGGGAGGCCCTACACTGAAGCTTTCTTT,TRBV29-1,TRBD1,TRBJ1-1,few
CASSLASGGYNEQFF,TGCGCCAGCAGCTTGGCTAGCGGGGGTTACAATGAGCAGTTCTTC,TRBV5-1,TRBD2,TRBJ2-1,many
CASSLVAGGYEQYF,TGTGCCAGCAGTTTGGTGGCAGGGGGGTACGAGCAGTACTTC,TRBV12-3/TRBV12-4,NA,TRBJ2-7,NA
CSVVGGFYGNTF,TGCAGCGTTGTAGGAGGATTCTATGGCAACACCTTC,TRBV29-1,NA,TRBJ1-2,NA
CASSLRGARGETQYF,TGTGCCAGCAGCTTGAGAGGGGCGCGAGGAGAGACCCAGTACTTC,TRBV5-4,NA,TRBJ2-5,many
CASSLAGTAYEQYF,TGTGCCAGCAGCTTAGCGGGGACAGCCTACGAGCAGTACTTC,TRBV7-2,TRBD1,TRBJ2-7,NA
CSARLGQEIQETQYF,TGCAGTGCTAGATTGGGACAGGAGATCCAAGAGACCCAGTACTTC,TRBV20-1,TRBD1,TRBJ2-5,few
CASSLELAGSYEQYF,TGTGCCAGCTCCCTGGAACTAGCGGGGTCCTACGAGCAGTACTTC,TRBV6-2/TRBV6-3,TRBD2,TRBJ2-7,NA
CSAREPANTGELFF,TGCAGTGCTAGAGAGCCTGCGAACACCGGGGAGCTGTTTTTT,TRBV20-1,NA,TRBJ2-2,NA
CASSLPGSYGYTF,TGTGCCAGCAGTTTACCAGGATCCTATGGCTACACCTTC,TRBV28,NA,TRBJ1-2,many
CATSRDPQGADGYTF,TGTGCCACCAGCAGAGATCCACAGGGAGCGGATGGCTACACCTTC,TRBV15,NA,TRBJ1-2,NA
CASSYTAWTNTDTQYF,TGTGCCAGCAGTTACACCGCCTGGACTAACACAGATACGCAGTATTTT,TRBV6-2/TRBV6-3,NA,TRBJ2-3,NA
CASLPGDYNSPLHF,TGTGCCAGCCTCCCGGGAGACTATAATTCACCCCTCCACTTT,TRBV28,NA,TRBJ1-6,NA
CASSSTWTGNTGELFF,TGCGCCAGCAGCTCAACTTGGACAGGGAACACCGGGGAGCTGTTTTTT,TRBV5-1,TRBD1,TRBJ2-2,few
CATSDFGRTTGELFF,TGTGCCACCAGTGATTTTGGACGGACCACCGGGGAGCTGTTTTTT,TRBV24-1,NA,TRBJ2-2,few
CASSGETGSGEQYF,TGTGCCAGCAGCGGCGAGACGGGATCAGGCGAGCAGTACTTC,TRBV3-1,NA,TRBJ2-7,NA
CASRAPGADTEAFF,TGTGCCAGCAGAGCCCCAGGAGCTGACACTGAAGCTTTCTTT,TRBV7-9,NA,TRBJ1-1,many
CASIQGRAGANVLTF,TGTGCCAGCATCCAGGGCAGGGCTGGGGCCAACGTCCTGACTTTC,TRBV2,NA,TRBJ2-6,many
CSVTGNYGYTF,TGCAGCGTTACAGGGAACTATGGCTACACCTTC,TRBV29-1,NA,TRBJ1-2,many
CSAEGGYEQYF,TGCAGCGCCGAGGGCGGGTACGAGCAGTACTTC,TRBV29-1,NA,TRBJ2-7,many
CASSGTGTGEAFF,TGTGCCAGCTCGGGGACAGGGACAGGTGAAGCTTTCTTT,TRBV18,TRBD1,TRBJ1-1,many
CASSLRSGGDGETQYF,TGCGCCAGCAGCTTGAGGTCAGGGGGCGACGGAGAGACCCAGTACTTC,TRBV5-1,TRBD1,TRBJ2-5,few
CASSISSGGSNEQFF,TGTGCCAGCAGTATCTCTAGCGGGGGAAGCAATGAGCAGTTCTTC,TRBV2,TRBD2,TRBJ2-1,few
CASSLLGGGETQYF,TGTGCCAGCAGCTTACTGGGGGGCGGGGAGACCCAGTACTTC,TRBV7-2,NA,TRBJ2-5,few
CSAPTSGTEAFF,TGCAGTGCTCCGACATCGGGCACTGAAGCTTTCTTT,TRBV20-1,NA,TRBJ1-1,many
CSVEVAPYEQYF,TGCAGCGTTGAAGTAGCGCCCTACGAGCAGTACTTC,TRBV29-1,NA,TRBJ2-7,few
CASSPYGGGARNEQFF,TGTGCCAGCAGCCCCTATGGCGGGGGGGCTAGAAATGAGCAGTTCTTC,TRBV7-3,TRBD2,TRBJ2-1,few
CASSPEGGTPHTGELFF,TGTGCCAGCAGCCCCGAGGGGGGGACGCCGCACACCGGGGAGCTGTTTTTT,TRBV7-9,NA,TRBJ2-2,many
CAGSMGTTKNTGELFF,TGTGCCGGGTCTATGGGGACTACCAAGAACACCGGGGAGCTGTTTTTT,TRBV6-2/TRBV6-3,TRBD2,TRBJ2-2,many
CASSSGQGGSPLHF,TGTGCCAGCAGCTCGGGACAGGGTGGTTCACCCCTCCACTTT,TRBV7-9,TRBD1,TRBJ1-6,few
CSLSDGGVIGAFF,TGCAGCCTCTCGGACGGCGGGGTGATCGGAGCTTTCTTT,TRBV29-1,NA,TRBJ1-1,NA
CASSFMGLSQETQYF,TGTGCCAGCAGTTTCATGGGACTGAGCCAAGAGACCCAGTACTTC,TRBV28,NA,TRBJ2-5,NA
CASSFSGTGELFF,TGTGCCAGCAGTTTCTCTGGCACCGGGGAGCTGTTTTTT,TRBV28,NA,TRBJ2-2,many
CASSQDLQYSGNTIYF,TGCGCCAGCAGCCAAGATCTGCAGTACTCTGGAAACACCATATATTTT,TRBV4-3,NA,TRBJ1-3,few
CAISAGQGQGGTEAFF,TGTGCCATCAGTGCGGGGCAGGGCCAAGGGGGCACTGAAGCTTTCTTT,TRBV10-3,NA,TRBJ1-1,few
CASSLGGILTGTEAFF,TGTGCCAGCAGCTTGGGAGGGATCCTTACGGGCACTGAAGCTTTCTTT,TRBV5-4,NA,TRBJ1-1,many
CASRSANTGELFF,TGTGCCAGCAGGTCGGCCAACACCGGGGAGCTGTTTTTT,TRBV7-8,NA,TRBJ2-2,NA
CASSLATGGYNEQFF,TGTGCCAGCAGCTTAGCGACAGGGGGCTACAATGAGCAGTTCTTC,TRBV11-1,TRBD1,TRBJ2-1,NA
CASSSTGSNQPQHF,TGTGCCAGCAGTTCCACGGGTAGCAATCAGCCCCAGCATTTT,TRBV27,NA,TRBJ1-5,few
CASGRDTSTNEKLFF,TGTGCCAGCGGCCGGGACACCTCAACTAATGAAAAACTGTTTTTT,TRBV5-4,NA,TRBJ1-4,NA
CASSPPNRAMAEAFF,TGTGCCAGCTCACCACCGAACAGGGCGATGGCTGAAGCTTTCTTT,TRBV18,NA,TRBJ1-1,few